The 9 T cell receptor beta chains presented below share a single source sample, sequenced in a study of beta chain features in type 1 diabetes (dated by TCRdb to 2016 to 2019). These TCRs' antigens remain unknown. On the study overall, not on this receptor specifically: A moderate but significant shortening of TCRB CDR3 length was observed in type 1 diabetes patients in all four CD4+ subsets.

Receptor libraries were prepared by the immunoSEQ multiplex PCR assay. The entire isolated RNA was reverse transcribed using the High Capacity cDNA Reverse Transcription Kit, and thus expressed TCRB transcripts were sequenced. The source is immuneACCESS, and TCRdb retained only in-frame sequences with V and J called. Part of the clones is not carried over; for the studies checked, unresolved V genes explain less than half of this, and the remainder is unexplained. In this sample the table shows 280,000 or so clones, about 15% of which occur a single time. The top ten clones comprise more than 0.015% of the sample. The sample taken for sequencing was naive CD4+ T cells from blood. The cell subset or site label, as the study defines it: true naive CD4+ T cells. Source of these receptors: a man between 18 and 29 years old with type 1 diabetes.

This clone was seen a handful of times. The chain employs TRBV29-1 and TRBJ1-2; TRBD1 is a possible D gene (5 bases). Trimming shortened V by 4 bases and J by 2 bases, and 20 bases separated the two germline ends. Germline CDR1 SQVTM, CDR2 ANQGSEA. The CDR3 runs to 16 residues. The CDR3 is CSVGGTGRITNYGYTF. CDR3 DNA sequence: TGCAGCGTTGGAGGAACAGGCCGAATTACAAACTATGGCTACACCTTC.

V gene TRBV30 combines with J gene TRBJ2-1; D gene unclear. This CDR3 spans 15 amino acids. V dropped 3 bases and J dropped 0 bases, with 12 bases sitting between them. Germline CDR1 reads GTSNPN; CDR2 reads SVGIG (reference sequence). The CDR3 spells CAWREVPGSYNEQFF. The CDR3 nucleotides read TGTGCCTGGAGAGAGGTCCCGGGCTCCTACAATGAGCAGTTCTTC.

This clone was counted only a few times. The chain uses TRBV9 and TRBJ2-3; TRBD1 matches at 8 bases. The CDR3 contains 15 residues. CDR1 is SGDLS and CDR2 is YYNGEE in the germline V gene. Unmatched junction bases numbered 6, after V lost 4 bases and J lost 2 bases. The CDR3 region is CASSIQGVDTDTQYF. DNA for the CDR3: TGTGCCAGCAGCATACAGGGGGTGGACACAGATACGCAGTATTTT.

This clone was seen a few times. The V gene is TRBV19, the J gene TRBJ2-1; a weak D match, TRBD2 (6 bases). CDR3 length: 14 amino acids. The ends were cut back, 4 bases at V and 6 bases at J, with 13 bases in the middle. The germline CDR1 and CDR2 sequences are LNHDA and SQIVND (reference sequence). CDR3 residues: CASSSGTPLNEQFF. In nucleotides, the CDR3 is TGTGCCAGTAGTAGCGGGACTCCGCTCAATGAGCAGTTCTTC.

The rearrangement links TRBV5-4 to TRBJ2-3, with 12 bases lining up with TRBD2. CDR3 length: 16 amino acids. The ends lost 4 bases at V and 2 bases at J; junction bases unmatched: 5. Germline V gene lookup returns CDR1 SGHNT and CDR2 YYREEE (reference sequence). The CDR3 loop is CASSPGLAGHTDTQYF. CDR3 sequence (DNA): TGTGCCAGCAGCCCAGGACTAGCGGGGCACACAGATACGCAGTATTTT.

This sequence joins TRBV5-4 and TRBJ1-2, with a weak D call TRBD1 (6 bases). CDR3 length equals 14 residues. The germline V and J ends were trimmed by 4 bases and 4 bases, with 14 bases remaining between them. The germline V gene has CDR1 SGHNT and CDR2 YYREEE (reference sequence). The CDR3 is CASSIGTDSYGYTF. The CDR3 coding sequence is TGTGCCAGCAGCATAGGGACGGACAGCTATGGCTACACCTTC.

This chain joins TRBV5-1 and TRBJ2-3; D is perhaps TRBD1 (5 bases). In germline, CDR1 is SGHRS, CDR2 YFSETQ. Trimming took off 4 bases at V and 5 bases at J, with 20 bases between the two ends. This CDR3 is built from 16 residues. CDR3 sequence: CASSPSTKNRGDTQYF. The CDR3, as DNA: TGCGCCAGCAGCCCGAGTACGAAGAATAGGGGAGATACGCAGTATTTT.

J is TRBJ2-1 and V is TRBV4-2, with 11 bases identical to TRBD2. The V gene's germline CDR1 is LGHNA and CDR2 YNFKEQ. J lost 8 bases, V lost 0 bases, and 9 bases had no gene match. The CDR3 has 17 amino acids. DNA for the CDR3: TGTGCCAGCAGCCAAGATCGGGCTAGCGGGAGGTCGTATGAGCAGTTCTTC. Encoded protein: CASSQDRASGRSYEQFF.

CDR3 protein: CASSRETHEQYF. CDR3 in DNA: TGTGCCAGCTCGCGGGAGACCCACGAGCAGTACTTC. The chain employs TRBV13 and TRBJ2-7, with 7 bases lining up with TRBD2. Germline V gene sequence: CDR1 PRHDT, CDR2 FYEKMQ (reference sequence). The ends lost 8 bases at V and 5 bases at J; junction bases unmatched: 6. The CDR3 is 12 amino acids.